The source of this T cell receptor (beta chain) is a study of T-cell memory formation after mild COVID-19. Findings of the study overall: Among clones contracting day 15 to 85, CD4/CD8 was balanced, whereas later expanders leaned CD4+.

Each CDR3 protein is one row after TCRdb ran MiXCR on the 5' RACE reads. The repertoire holds some 490,000 distinct CDR3 sequences, about 20% seen once, with 9% to 15% in the top ten. This clonotype was seen a few times. The antigen is unknown. Trimming cost V 5 bases and J 10 bases; bases outside gene matches: 11. Germline CDR1 SGHVS, CDR2 FNYEAQ. CDR3 length: 15 residues. The receptor comes from an adult woman who had mild COVID-19 (a few samples of this study predate the infection). Cell type and time point are not known. This chain joins TRBV7-6 and TRBJ2-1; 10 nucleotides align to TRBD2. The source material was PBMCs or a T cell subset sorted from them (not recorded which). CDR3 amino acids: CASSRAAGGPEEQFF. Written as DNA, the CDR3 is TGTGCCAGCAGCCGCGCAGCGGGGGGGCCGGAGGAGCAGTTCTTC. Drawing the rest from reference TRBV7-6 and TRBJ2-1, the complete variable domain is GAGVSQSPRYKVTKRGQDVALRCDPISGHVSLYWYRQALGQGPEFLTYFNYEAQQDKSGLPNDRFSAERPEGSISTLTIQRTEQRDSAMYRCASSRAAGGPEEQFFGPGTRLTVL.